This T cell receptor (beta chain) was sequenced for a study of blood T cell repertoires in COVID-19 (dated by TCRdb to the early 2020s). Context from the whole study: The collaborator samples originated in the United States, Italy and Spain and spanned the acute and convalescent phases of COVID-19. Nearly every sample came with metadata listing a de-identified subject ID, COVID-19 status, age in years and sex. The dataset comprised deeply sampled blood TCRbeta repertoires from subjects exposed to, actively infected with, or recovered from COVID-19. The repertoires were released in a freely available public database intended as a resource for research on the immune response to SARS-CoV-2. Samples were obtained from the ongoing ImmuneRACE study (first 160 participants) and from some 1,200 subjects provided by 6 global collaborators. The prospective study material was composed of cDNA or gDNA derived from T cells, B-cell-depleted T cells, or PBMCs. Where available, HLA class I and class II types were obtained from metadata supplied by the sample provider rather than from assay-based typing. Overall study results and their limits: How much clinical and demographic metadata was included differed by source and by participant, and the metadata was provided uncurated.

Each collaborating institution followed its own protocols to collect whole blood in K2EDTA tubes. For TCRbeta analysis, collaborator samples were shipped as frozen whole blood, as isolated PBMCs, or as DNA extracted from either sample type. The immunoSEQ Assay, a bias-controlled multiplex PCR, was used to amplify TCRbeta CDR3 regions from genomic DNA. As for the original processing: The number of nucleated cells in each sample was estimated from the amplification of reference gene primers within the assay. Sequence reads were collapsed and filtered to measure the absolute abundance of every unique TCRbeta CDR3 rearrangement. For each sample, productive Simpson clonality was calculated by taking the square root of Simpson's diversity index across productive rearrangements. TCRdb retrieved this table from immuneACCESS and kept in-frame rearrangements only. Not all clones are present; in checked studies, unresolved V genes account for under half, and no reason is known for the remainder. V and J calls and clone size are those listed in that table; D and trimming were worked out from the DNA. In all, the sample holds approximately 100,000 clones, and approximately 81% of those were seen once. More than 12% of the sample belongs to the ten largest clones.

On this clone: There is no known antigen for this receptor. Base qualities are not at hand, and no much larger clone is one base apart.

The germline V gene encodes CDR1 MRHNA and CDR2 SNTAGT. Its CDR3 holds 14 amino acids, cysteine through phenylalanine. This entry keeps only the CDR3 DNA: 42 bases, framed from base 1. Clipping removes 6 bases from V and 2 bases from J, with 5 as the unmatched junction base count. The rearranged segments are TRBV6-4 and TRBJ2-3; 7 of the junction bases match TRBD1. The sample taken for sequencing was peripheral blood. The receptor was derived from an older woman with acute or convalescent COVID-19. The CDR3 is CASRPGQHTDTQYF. The nucleotide sequence is given as TGTGCCAGCAGGCCGGGACAGCACACAGATACGCAGTATTTT.